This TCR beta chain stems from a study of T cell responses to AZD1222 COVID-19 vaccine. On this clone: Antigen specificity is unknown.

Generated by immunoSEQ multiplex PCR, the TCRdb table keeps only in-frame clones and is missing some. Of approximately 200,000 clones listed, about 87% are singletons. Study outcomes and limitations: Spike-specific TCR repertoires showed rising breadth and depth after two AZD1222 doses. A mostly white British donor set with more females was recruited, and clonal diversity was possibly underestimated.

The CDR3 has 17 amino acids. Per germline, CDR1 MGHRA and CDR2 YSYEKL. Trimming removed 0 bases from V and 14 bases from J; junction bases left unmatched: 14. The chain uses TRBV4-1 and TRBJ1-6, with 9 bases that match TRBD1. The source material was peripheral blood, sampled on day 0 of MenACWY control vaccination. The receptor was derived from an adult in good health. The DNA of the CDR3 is TGCGCCAGCAGCCAAGACCGACCGGGACAGGGAGGTACATCCCTCCACTTT. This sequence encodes CASSQDRPGQGGTSLHF.